A selection of T cell receptor beta chains follows, all from one sample in a study of blood T cell repertoires in COVID-19. Sequenced by immunoSEQ multiplex PCR; TCRdb stores in-frame clones only, minus some. The repertoire consists of some 140,000 clones, with under 80% occurring once and the leading ten covering roughly 13%. The sequenced material came from peripheral blood. Every receptor here comes from an older man with acute or convalescent COVID-19. CDR3s include the opening cysteine and the closing phenylalanine or tryptophan.

V gene	CDR3 protein
TRBV30	CAWRQGERSYNSPLHF
TRBV12-3/TRBV12-4	CASSSTGLKTQYF
TRBV28	CASSWRGYTEAFF
TRBV28	CASRSGTGGNTEAFF
TRBV2	CASSPDRGSYNEQFF
TRBV4-2	CASSQATSQIGYGYTF
TRBV2	CASRPTSGGPDTQYF
TRBV29-1	CSVAYEGRSYEQYF
TRBV5-1	CASSFSSQPQHF
TRBV5-4	CASSLAGAQGLNTEAFF
TRBV10-3	CAIKKLADSDTQYF
TRBV18	CASSLQRVQNIEEDYGYTF
TRBV7-2	CASSLRQGGSYEQYF
TRBV6-6	CASSYLTEFTDTQYF
TRBV5-1	CASSLGAGTGSTDTQYF
TRBV5-1	CASSTGTGGTGELFF
TRBV19	CASSGTRDTGELFF